These 8 T cell receptor beta chains were sequenced from one sample in a study of shared clonotypes between healthy human individuals. Generated by immunoSEQ multiplex PCR, the TCRdb table keeps only in-frame clones and is missing some. The sample carries 550,000 to 700,000 clones, approximately 73% recorded once. The sample taken for sequencing was memory CD4+ T cells sorted from blood. Subset meaning: CD45RA-negative fraction. The receptors come from a woman aged 25 to 39 in good health.

V is TRBV19 and J is TRBJ2-3; 7 positions match TRBD2. CDR1 is LNHDA, CDR2 SQIVND, per germline (reference sequence). This CDR3 is built from 13 residues. V dropped 10 bases and J dropped 2; count of bases not matched to a gene: 6. The DNA of the CDR3 is TGTGCCACCACTAGCGCCCACACAGATACGCAGTATTTT. Translation gives CATTSAHTDTQYF. Filled out from reference TRBV19 and TRBJ2-3, the complete variable domain reads DGGITQSPKYLFRKEGQNVTLSCEQNLNHDAMYWYRQDPGQGLRLIYYSQIVNDFQKGDIAEGYSVSREKKESFPLTVTSAQKNPTAFYLCATTSAHTDTQYFGPGTRLTVL.

The CDR3 protein is CASSRQGLAYEQYF. Here the CDR3 DNA reads TGCGCCAGCAGCCGCCAGGGACTAGCGTACGAGCAGTACTTC. The V and J genes are TRBV4-1 and TRBJ2-7, with TRBD2 identical over 10 bases. Germline assignment: CDR1 MGHRA and CDR2 YSYEKL. V gave up 4 bases and J gave up 4 bases; unmatched junction bases: 4. The length of the CDR3 is 14 residues.

The rearrangement uses TRBV7-6 and TRBJ2-1; no definite D call. Per the germline V gene, CDR1 is SGHVS and CDR2 is FNYEAQ. This CDR3 region has 12 residues. V lost 5 bases, J lost 6 bases, and 8 bases lay in between. The CDR3 spells CASSQHLNEQFF. The DNA of the CDR3 is TGTGCCAGCAGCCAACACCTCAATGAGCAGTTCTTC.

The sample holds one count of this clone. The chain couples TRBV30 to TRBJ1-3; D is undetermined. V lost 4 bases and J lost 0, with 10 bases in between. The CDR3 runs 14 residues. Germline V gene sequence: CDR1 GTSNPN, CDR2 SVGIG (reference sequence). The CDR3 DNA reads as TGTGCCTGGATGTCGCGAGTCTCTGGAAACACCATATATTTT. Protein: CAWMSRVSGNTIYF.

This sequence joins TRBV30 and TRBJ2-3; D ambiguous. Germline V CDR1 and CDR2: GTSNPN, SVGIG (reference sequence). The CDR3 is made up of 14 amino acids. V lost 2 bases and J 4 bases, leaving 13 bases between the germline ends. The CDR3 sequence is CAWSTNGRSDTQYF. The CDR3 DNA reads as TGTGCCTGGAGTACCAACGGACGTTCAGATACGCAGTATTTT.

V is TRBV6-1 and J is TRBJ2-3; a weak D match, TRBD1 (5 bases). The CDR3 length is 14 residues. Germline V gives CDR1 MNHNS, CDR2 SASEGT. Trimming removed 6 bases from V and 2 bases from J, with 12 bases in between. CDR3 protein: CASRKTAHTDTQYF. CDR3 sequence (DNA): TGTGCCAGCAGGAAGACAGCACACACAGATACGCAGTATTTT.

The chain employs TRBV11-2 and TRBJ2-1; 8 positions agree with TRBD1. The V gene's germline CDR1 is SGHAT and CDR2 FQNNGV. CDR3 length: 17 residues. J lost 7 bases, V lost 1 base, and 12 bases had no gene match. CDR3 DNA sequence: TGTGCCAGCAGCTTAGTACCTCGGCAGGGGGCGAGTAATGAGCAGTTCTTC. Its protein is CASSLVPRQGASNEQFF.

The chain employs TRBV4-2 and TRBJ2-1; 8 bases fit TRBD1. CDR1 LGHNA and CDR2 YNFKEQ come from the germline V gene. J lost 2 bases, V lost 7 bases, and 7 bases had no gene match. CDR3 length equals 15 residues. The CDR3 DNA reads TGTGCCAGCACAGGGGGCGGACGAACCTACAATGAGCAGTTCTTC. Amino acids: CASTGGGRTYNEQFF.